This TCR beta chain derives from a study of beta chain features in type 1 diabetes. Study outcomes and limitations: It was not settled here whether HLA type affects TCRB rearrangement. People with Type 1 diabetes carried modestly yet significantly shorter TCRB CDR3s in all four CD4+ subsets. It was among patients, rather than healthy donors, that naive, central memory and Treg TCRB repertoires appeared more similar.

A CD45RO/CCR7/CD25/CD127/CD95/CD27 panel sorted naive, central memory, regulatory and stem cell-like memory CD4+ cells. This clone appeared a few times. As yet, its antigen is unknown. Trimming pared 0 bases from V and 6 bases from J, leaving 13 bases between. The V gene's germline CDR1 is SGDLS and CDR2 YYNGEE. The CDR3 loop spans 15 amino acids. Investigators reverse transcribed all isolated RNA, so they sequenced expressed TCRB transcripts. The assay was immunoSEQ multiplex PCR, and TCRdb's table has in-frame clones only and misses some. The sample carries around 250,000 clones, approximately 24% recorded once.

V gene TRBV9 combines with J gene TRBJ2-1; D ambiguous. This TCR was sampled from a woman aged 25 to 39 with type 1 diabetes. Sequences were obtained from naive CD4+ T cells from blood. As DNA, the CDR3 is TGTGCCAGCAGCGTAGCGCTCTCCTTCAGCAATGAGCAGTTCTTC. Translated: CASSVALSFSNEQFF.